A few counts support the clone carrying this TCR beta chain. This record belongs to a study of regulatory T cells in long-lasting Graves disease. Turning to the study itself: Less than 3 months of antithyroid drugs had been taken by newly diagnosed Graves' patients.

Sequencing libraries for TCR beta were prepared with iRepertoire HTBI primers and Arm-PCR of CDR3 regions. TCRdb independently ran MiXCR on the multiplex PCR reads; one entry per CDR3 protein. The sample has roughly 320,000 distinct CDR3 sequences, 16% seen once; the top ten hold roughly 29%. Time point denoted: newly diagnosed GD, antithyroid drugs for less than 3 months. Extracted PBMC RNA gave rise to the TCR library. Germline CDR1 and CDR2: SGHNT and YENEEA. The CDR3 extends over 16 amino acids. J was trimmed by 14 bases and V by 4 bases; bases with no gene match: 12. These data were also filed under a second study, of T cells in Graves' hyperthyroidism and ophthalmopathy. From that second work: An initial round of RT-PCR targeting the TCR CDR3 relied on the HTBI primer set.

The rearrangement links TRBV11-3 to TRBJ2-1; 15 positions agree with TRBD2. This receptor was taken from a man in his forties with Graves disease. This specimen was peripheral blood mononuclear cells (PBMCs), taken at new diagnosis, from a patient treated with antithyroid drugs. The CDR3 is CASSSGLAGGPVQEFF. The CDR3 nucleotides read TGTGCCAGCAGCTCCGGACTAGCGGGGGGGCCCGTGCAAGAGTTCTTC.